The T cell receptor beta chain under discussion was sequenced for a study of PD-L1 blockade in urothelial cancer. Documented time point: pretreatment peripheral blood. Germline CDR1 reads SGHAT; CDR2 reads FQNNGV. The CDR3 has 17 residues. Trimming took off 1 base at V and 0 bases at J, with 13 bases between the two ends. The table came from immunoSEQ multiplex PCR; TCRdb's copy has only in-frame clones and leaves some out. The sample contains tens of thousands of clones, 70% to 90% of which appear only once. This chain connects TRBV11-2 to TRBJ2-1; D gene ambiguous. The material was PBMCs, obtained around atezolizumab (anti-PD-L1) treatment. The TCR sequence derives from a man aged 60 to 75 with urothelial cancer. CDR3 nucleotide sequence: TGTGCCAGCAGCTTAGTTCGGCGACAAAGCTCCTACAATGAGCAGTTCTTC. This translates into CASSLVRRQSSYNEQFF. The full variable domain, its missing parts supplied by reference TRBV11-2 and TRBJ2-1, is EAGVAQSPRYKIIEKRQSVAFWCNPISGHATLYWYQQILGQGPKLLIQFQNNGVVDDSQLPKDRFSAERLKGVDSTLKIQPAKLEDSAVYLCASSLVRRQSSYNEQFFGPGTRLTVL.